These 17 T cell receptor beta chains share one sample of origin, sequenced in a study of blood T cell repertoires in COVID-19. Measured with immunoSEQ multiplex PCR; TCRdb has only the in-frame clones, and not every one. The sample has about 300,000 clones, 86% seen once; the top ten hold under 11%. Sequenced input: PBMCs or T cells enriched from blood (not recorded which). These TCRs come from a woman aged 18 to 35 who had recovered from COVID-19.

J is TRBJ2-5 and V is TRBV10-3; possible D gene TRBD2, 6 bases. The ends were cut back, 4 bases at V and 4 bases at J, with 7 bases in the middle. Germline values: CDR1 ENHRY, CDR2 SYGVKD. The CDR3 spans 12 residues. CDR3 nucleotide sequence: TGTGCCATCAGTGTGGGGGGAGAGACCCAGTACTTC. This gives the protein CAISVGGETQYF.

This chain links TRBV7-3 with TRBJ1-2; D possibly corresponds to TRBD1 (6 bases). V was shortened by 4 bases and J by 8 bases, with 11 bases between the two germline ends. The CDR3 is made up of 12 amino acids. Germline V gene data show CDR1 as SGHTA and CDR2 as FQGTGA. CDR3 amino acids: CASSSQGLGYTF. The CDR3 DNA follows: TGTGCCAGCAGCTCGCAGGGGTTGGGCTACACCTTC.

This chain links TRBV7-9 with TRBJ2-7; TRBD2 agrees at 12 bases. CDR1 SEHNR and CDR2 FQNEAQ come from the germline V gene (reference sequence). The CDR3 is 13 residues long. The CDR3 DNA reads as TGTGCTACTACGTCTAGCGGGAGGGTCGAGCAGTACTTC. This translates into CATTSSGRVEQYF.

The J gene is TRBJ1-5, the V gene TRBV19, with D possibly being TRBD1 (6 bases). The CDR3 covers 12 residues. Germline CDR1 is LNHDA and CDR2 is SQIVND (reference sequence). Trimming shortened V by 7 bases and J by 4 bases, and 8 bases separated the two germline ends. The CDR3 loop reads CASNRGNQPQHF. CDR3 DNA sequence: TGTGCCAGTAATAGGGGGAATCAGCCCCAGCATTTT.

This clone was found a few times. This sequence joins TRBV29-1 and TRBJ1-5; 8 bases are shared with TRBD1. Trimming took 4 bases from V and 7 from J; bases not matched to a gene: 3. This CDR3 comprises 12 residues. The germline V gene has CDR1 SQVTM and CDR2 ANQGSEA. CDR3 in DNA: TGCAGCGTTGGACAGGGGCAGCAGCCCCAGCATTTT. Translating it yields CSVGQGQQPQHF.

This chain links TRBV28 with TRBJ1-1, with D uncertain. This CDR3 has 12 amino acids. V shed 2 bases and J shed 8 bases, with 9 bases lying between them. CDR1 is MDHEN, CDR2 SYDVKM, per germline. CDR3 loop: CASSLTRREAFF. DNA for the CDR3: TGTGCCAGCAGTTTAACCCGGAGGGAAGCTTTCTTT. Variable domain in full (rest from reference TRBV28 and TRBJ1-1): DVKVTQSSRYLVKRTGEKVFLECVQDMDHENMFWYRQDPGLGLRLIYFSYDVKMKEKGDIPEGYSVSREKKERFSLILESASTNQTSMYLCASSLTRREAFFGQGTRLTVV.

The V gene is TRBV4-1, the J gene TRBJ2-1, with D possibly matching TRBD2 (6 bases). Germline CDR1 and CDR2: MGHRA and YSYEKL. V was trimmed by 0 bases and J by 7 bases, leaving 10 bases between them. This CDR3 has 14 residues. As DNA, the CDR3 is TGCGCCAGCAGCCAAGAGGGAGGAAGGAATGAGCAGTTCTTC. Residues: CASSQEGGRNEQFF.

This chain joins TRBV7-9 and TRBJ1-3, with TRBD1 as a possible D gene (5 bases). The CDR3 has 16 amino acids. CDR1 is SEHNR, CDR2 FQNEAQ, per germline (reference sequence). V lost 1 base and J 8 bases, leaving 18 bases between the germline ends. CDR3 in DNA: TGTGCCAGCAGCTTAGTGTATCGGACAACGGCGGACACCATATATTTT. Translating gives CASSLVYRTTADTIYF.

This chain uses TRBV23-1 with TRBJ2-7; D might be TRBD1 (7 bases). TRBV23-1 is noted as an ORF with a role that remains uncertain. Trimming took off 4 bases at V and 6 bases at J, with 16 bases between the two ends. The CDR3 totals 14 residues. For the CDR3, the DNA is TGCGCCAGCAGTCTTGGGGCAGGGGGGTGCGAGCAGTACTTC. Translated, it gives CASSLGAGGCEQYF.

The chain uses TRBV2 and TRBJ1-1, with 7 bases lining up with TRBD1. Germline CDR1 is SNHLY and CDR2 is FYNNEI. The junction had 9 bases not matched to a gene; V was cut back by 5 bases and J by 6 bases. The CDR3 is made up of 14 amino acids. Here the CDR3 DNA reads TGTGCCAGCAGTAGGAGGGGGCGAGAGGCTGAAGCTTTCTTT. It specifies CASSRRGREAEAFF.

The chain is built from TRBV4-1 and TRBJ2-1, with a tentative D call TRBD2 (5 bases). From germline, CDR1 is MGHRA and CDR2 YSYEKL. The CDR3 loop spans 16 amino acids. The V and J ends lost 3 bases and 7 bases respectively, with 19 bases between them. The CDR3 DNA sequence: TGCGCCAGCAGCCAGGATTCGACTTCATGGGAGAATGAGCAGTTCTTC. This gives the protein CASSQDSTSWENEQFF.

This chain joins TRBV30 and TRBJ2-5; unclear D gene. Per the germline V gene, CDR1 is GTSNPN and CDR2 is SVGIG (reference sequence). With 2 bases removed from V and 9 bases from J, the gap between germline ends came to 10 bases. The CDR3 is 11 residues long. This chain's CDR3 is CAWSTEAAQYF. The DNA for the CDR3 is TGTGCCTGGAGTACCGAGGCCGCCCAGTACTTC. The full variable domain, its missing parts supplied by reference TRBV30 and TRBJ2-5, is SQTIHQWPATLVQPVGSPLSLECTVEGTSNPNLYWYRQAAGRGLQLLFYSVGIGQISSEVPQNLSASRPQDRQFILSSKKLLLSDSGFYLCAWSTEAAQYFGPGTRLLVL.

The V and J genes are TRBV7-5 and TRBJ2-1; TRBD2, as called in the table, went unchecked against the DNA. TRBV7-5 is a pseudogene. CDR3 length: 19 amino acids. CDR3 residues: CVRSLGRWREGLTYNEQFF. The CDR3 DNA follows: TGTGTCAGAAGCCTAGGTAGGTGGCGGGAGGGCCTGACCTACAATGAGCAGTTCTTC.

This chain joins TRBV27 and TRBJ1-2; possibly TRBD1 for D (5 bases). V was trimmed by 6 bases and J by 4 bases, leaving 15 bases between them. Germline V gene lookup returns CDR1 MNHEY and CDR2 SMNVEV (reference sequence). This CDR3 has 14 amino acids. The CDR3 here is CASSPLGQPYGYTF. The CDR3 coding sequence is TGTGCCAGCAGCCCCCTGGGGCAGCCCTATGGCTACACCTTC.

In DNA, the CDR3 is TGTGCCAGCAGCGGCGGGGGAGTCCCTGAGCAGTTCTTC. Its translation: CASSGGGVPEQFF. The chain recombines TRBV9 with TRBJ2-1; 7 bases are shared with TRBD2. In germline, CDR1 is SGDLS, CDR2 YYNGEE. V was clipped by 3 bases and J by 9 bases; unmatched bases: 6. The CDR3 contains 13 residues.

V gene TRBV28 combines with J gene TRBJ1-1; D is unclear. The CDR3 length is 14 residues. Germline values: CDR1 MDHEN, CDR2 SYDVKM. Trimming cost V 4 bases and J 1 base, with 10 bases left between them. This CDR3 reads CASSYDGGNTEAFF. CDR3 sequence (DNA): TGTGCCAGCAGTTATGACGGAGGGAACACTGAAGCTTTCTTT.

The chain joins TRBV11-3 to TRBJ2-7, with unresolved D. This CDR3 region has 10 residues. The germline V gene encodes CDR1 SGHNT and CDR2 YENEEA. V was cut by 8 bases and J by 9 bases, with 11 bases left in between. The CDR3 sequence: CASSYCWQYF. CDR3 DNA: TGTGCCAGCTCCTATTGTTGGCAGTACTTC. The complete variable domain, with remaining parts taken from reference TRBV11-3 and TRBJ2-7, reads EAGVVQSPRYKIIEKKQPVAFWCNPISGHNTLYWYLQNLGQGPELLIRYENEEAVDDSQLPKDRFSAERLKGVDSTLKIQPAELGDSAVYLCASSYCWQYFGPGTRLTVT.